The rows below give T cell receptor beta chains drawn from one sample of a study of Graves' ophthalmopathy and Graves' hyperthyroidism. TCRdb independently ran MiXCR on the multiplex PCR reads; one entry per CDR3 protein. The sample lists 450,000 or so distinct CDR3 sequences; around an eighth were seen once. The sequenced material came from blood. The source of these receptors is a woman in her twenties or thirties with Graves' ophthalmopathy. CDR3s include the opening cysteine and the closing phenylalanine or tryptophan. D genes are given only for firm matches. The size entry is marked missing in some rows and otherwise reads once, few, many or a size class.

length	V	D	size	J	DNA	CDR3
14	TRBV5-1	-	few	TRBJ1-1	TGCGCCAGCAACCGAGGGGGTGTAGGCACTGAAGCTTTCTTT	CASNRGGVGTEAFF
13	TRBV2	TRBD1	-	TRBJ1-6	TGTGCCAGGAACCGGGACAGAGATTCACCCCTCCACTTT	CARNRDRDSPLHF
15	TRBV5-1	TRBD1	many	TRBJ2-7	TGCGCCAGCAGCTACCGACAGGGGTCACCCTACGAGCAGTACTTC	CASSYRQGSPYEQYF
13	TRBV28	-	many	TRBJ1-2	TGTGCCAGCAGATGGGCCAGGTCAGCTGGCTACACCTTC	CASRWARSAGYTF
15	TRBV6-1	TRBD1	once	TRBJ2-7	TGTGCCAGCAGGGACAGGGGACTTTATGGCTACGAGCAGTACTTC	CASRDRGLYGYEQYF
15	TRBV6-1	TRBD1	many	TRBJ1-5	TGTGCCAGCACCCCAAGGGGGACAGGGGTCCAGCCCCAGCATTTT	CASTPRGTGVQPQHF
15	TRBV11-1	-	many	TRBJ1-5	TGTGCCAGCAGCTATTCAGGGGATAGCAATCAGCCCCAGCATTTT	CASSYSGDSNQPQHF
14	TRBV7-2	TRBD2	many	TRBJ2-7	TGTGCCAGCAGCCCAGAGGGACTAGGCTACGAGCAGTACTTC	CASSPEGLGYEQYF
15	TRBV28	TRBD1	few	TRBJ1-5	TGTGCCAGCAGCCCCGAGGGGGCCGGTGACCAGCCCCAGCATTTT	CASSPEGAGDQPQHF
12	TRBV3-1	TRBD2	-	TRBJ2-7	TGTGCCCTAGCGGGACCTACGGGCGAGCAGTACTTC	CALAGPTGEQYF
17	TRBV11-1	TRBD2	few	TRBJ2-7	TGTGCCAGCAGCCTTGGGACTAGCGGGAGGGCGACCTACGAGCAGTACTTC	CASSLGTSGRATYEQYF
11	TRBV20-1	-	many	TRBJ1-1	TGCAGTGCCAGACGGTTTACTGAAGCTTTCTTT	CSARRFTEAFF
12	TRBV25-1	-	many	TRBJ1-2	TGTGCCAGCAGTGAAGGGGTGCGTGGCTACACCTTC	CASSEGVRGYTF
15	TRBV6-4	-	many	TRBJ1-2	TGTGCCAGCAGTCTCCTGGGGCAGGGGTGGCTCGGCTACACCTTC	CASSLLGQGWLGYTF
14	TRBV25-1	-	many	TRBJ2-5	TGTGCCAGCAAAAATTTCGGGCAGCAAGAGACCCAGTACTTC	CASKNFGQQETQYF
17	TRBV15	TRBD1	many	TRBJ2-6	TGTGCCACCTTTCACAGGGGCCCGGACTCTGGGGCCAACGTCCTGACTTTC	CATFHRGPDSGANVLTF
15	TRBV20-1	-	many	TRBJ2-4	TGCAGTGCTCAATCCCTGGGGGAAGGCAAAAACATTCAGTACTTC	CSAQSLGEGKNIQYF
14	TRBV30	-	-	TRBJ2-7	TGTGCCTGGAGTGTACGGCGTTTTATCTACGAGCAGTACTTC	CAWSVRRFIYEQYF
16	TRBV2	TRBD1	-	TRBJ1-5	TGTGCCAGCAGTGAGAGGGACAGAATTAGCAATCAGCCCCAGCATTTT	CASSERDRISNQPQHF
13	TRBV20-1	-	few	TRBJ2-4	TGCAGTGCTAGAGTAGGTCTGAAAAACATTCAGTACTTC	CSARVGLKNIQYF
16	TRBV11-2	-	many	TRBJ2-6	TGTGCCAGCAGCTTAGATTTGGGACCTGGGGCCAACGTCCTGACTTTC	CASSLDLGPGANVLTF
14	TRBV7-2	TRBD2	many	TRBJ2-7	TGTGCCAGCAGCCTTAGCGGGGGGCGGGTCGAGCAGTACTTC	CASSLSGGRVEQYF
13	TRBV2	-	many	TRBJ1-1	TGTGCCAGCAATACAGGATTGAACACTGAAGCTTTCTTT	CASNTGLNTEAFF
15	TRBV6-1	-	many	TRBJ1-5	TGTGCCAGCAGGTTGGGACCAAGGGTGGGACAGCCCCAGCATTTT	CASRLGPRVGQPQHF
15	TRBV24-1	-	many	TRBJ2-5	TGTGCCACAGGGAAAAGGACAGTCACCCAAGAGACCCAGTACTTC	CATGKRTVTQETQYF
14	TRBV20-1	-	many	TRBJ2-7	TGCAGTGCTCAAGGGCTAGGGACTTGGGGAGAGCAGTACTTC	CSAQGLGTWGEQYF
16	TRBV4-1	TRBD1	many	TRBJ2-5	TGCGCCAGCAGCCAAGATACCGGGACAGGGATGGAGACCCAGTACTTC	CASSQDTGTGMETQYF
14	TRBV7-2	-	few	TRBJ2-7	TGTGCCAGCAGCTTGACAGTTAGATCCTACGAGCAGTACTTC	CASSLTVRSYEQYF
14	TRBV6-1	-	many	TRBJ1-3	TGTGCCAGCGATAATCCCAGCTCTGGAAACACCATATATTTT	CASDNPSSGNTIYF
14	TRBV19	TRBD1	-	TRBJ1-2	TGTGCCAGTACCCTCTTGGGACAGGCCTATGGCTACACCTTC	CASTLLGQAYGYTF
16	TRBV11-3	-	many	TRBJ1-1	TGTGCCAGCAGCGGACGACAGGCAGGGTTGAACACTGAAGCTTTCTTT	CASSGRQAGLNTEAFF
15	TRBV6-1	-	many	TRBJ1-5	TGTGCCAGCAACTCCGAGGGAGGGGGAGGTTTTCCCCAGCATTTT	CASNSEGGGGFPQHF
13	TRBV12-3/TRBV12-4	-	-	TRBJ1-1	TGTGCCAGCAGGGAGAACAGTTACACTGAAGCTTTCTTT	CASRENSYTEAFF
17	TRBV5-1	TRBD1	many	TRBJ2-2	TGCGCCAGCAGCGCACTTCCGGGACAGGGAATAACCGGGGAGCTGTTTTTT	CASSALPGQGITGELFF
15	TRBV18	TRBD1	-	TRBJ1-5	TGTGCCAGCTCACAGGACAGGTGGGGCAATCAGCCCCAGCATTTT	CASSQDRWGNQPQHF
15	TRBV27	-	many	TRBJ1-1	TGTGCCAGCAGTCTCCGACAGACCTCTAACACTGAAGCTTTCTTT	CASSLRQTSNTEAFF
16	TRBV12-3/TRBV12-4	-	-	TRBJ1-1	TGTGCCAGCAGTCCCGCGGCAGGCCACGGGGGCACTGAAGCTTTCTTT	CASSPAAGHGGTEAFF
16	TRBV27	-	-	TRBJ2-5	TGTGCCAGCAGTTTATGGAGTAGCGCGCCCCAAGAGACCCAGTACTTC	CASSLWSSAPQETQYF
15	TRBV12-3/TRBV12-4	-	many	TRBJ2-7	TGTGCCAGCAGTGTTACAGGGCTGCGGAGTTACGAGCAGTACTTC	CASSVTGLRSYEQYF
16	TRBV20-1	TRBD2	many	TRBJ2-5	TGCAGTGCTAGACCCACGACTAGCGGGGCCCTCGGGACCCAGTACTTC	CSARPTTSGALGTQYF
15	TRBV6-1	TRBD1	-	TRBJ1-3	TGTGCCAGCAGGGTCCCGGGACAGGGTCGAAACACCATATATTTT	CASRVPGQGRNTIYF
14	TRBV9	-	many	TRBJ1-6	TGTGCCAGCAGCGTAGGAGGGTCGGGTTCACCCCTCCACTTT	CASSVGGSGSPLHF
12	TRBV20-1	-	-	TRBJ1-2	TGCAGTGCTAGAGATTCGGGGGATGGCTACACCTTC	CSARDSGDGYTF
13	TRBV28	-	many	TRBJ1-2	TGTGCCAGCAGTCCCTCAGCTAACTATGGCTACACCTTC	CASSPSANYGYTF
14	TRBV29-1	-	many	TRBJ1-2	TGCAGCGTTGAAGGGTCGGAATCTAACTATGGCTACACCTTC	CSVEGSESNYGYTF
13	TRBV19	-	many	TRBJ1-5	TGTGCCAGTAGTATGGGGGGAGAACAGCCCCAGCATTTT	CASSMGGEQPQHF
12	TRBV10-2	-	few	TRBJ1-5	TGCGCCAGCAGTGGGGGGCCAGGGGAGCGGCATTTT	CASSGGPGERHF
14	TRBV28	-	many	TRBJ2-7	TGTGCCAGCAGCACCTGGAGATTGATGAACGAGCAGTACTTC	CASSTWRLMNEQYF